One T cell receptor (beta chain) is described in this entry. This entry is derived from a study of blood T cell repertoires in COVID-19. Germline loops: CDR1 MDHEN, CDR2 SYDVKM. The V end was cut by 2 bases, the J end by 0 bases, with 11 bases between. This CDR3 is built from 16 residues. The method was immunoSEQ multiplex PCR; TCRdb's version includes in-frame clones alone and lacks a portion of them. In the table there are 200,000 or so clones, 80% to 85% of which are singletons. Researchers sorted participants into cohorts using their self-reported clinical history. All recovered Cohort 3 donors got two negative PCRs, got clearance, or saw symptom resolution.

The chain links TRBV28 to TRBJ1-5; the D is unclear. This TCR was sampled from a man aged 35 to 55 who had recovered from COVID-19. Input material: PBMCs or T cells enriched from blood (not recorded which). The CDR3 region has the DNA TGTGCCAGCAGTTTACTGTCGTCCTATAGCAATCAGCCCCAGCATTTT. This gives the protein CASSLLSSYSNQPQHF.